A single sample is the source of the 10 T cell receptor beta chains below, sequenced in a study of CD4 T cells in relation to SARS-CoV-2 and coronaviruses. No antigen is known for these receptors. TCRdb keeps only in-frame clones here, not all; method: immunoSEQ multiplex PCR. The sample records around 30,000 clones, about 70% being singletons. The sequenced sample was memory CD4+ T cells from PBMCs, cultured in vitro. These receptors were collected from an adult with COVID-19.

The chain joins TRBV28 to TRBJ2-5; the D is unclear. Trimming left V 2 bases short and J 0 bases short, with 4 bases between. Germline V gene sequence: CDR1 MDHEN, CDR2 SYDVKM. The CDR3 sequence is 13 residues long. As DNA, the CDR3 is TGTGCCAGCAGTTTAGTCAACCAAGAGACCCAGTACTTC. Its protein is CASSLVNQETQYF.

For the CDR3, the DNA is TGTGCCAGCCCCCCGTCCCTAGCGGGAGTTACCGGGGAGCTGTTTTTT. Translated, it gives CASPPSLAGVTGELFF. The chain combines TRBV28 with TRBJ2-2, with 10 bases aligning to TRBD2. CDR1 is MDHEN and CDR2 is SYDVKM in the germline V gene. The J segment lost 5 bases and the V segment lost 8 bases, leaving 11 bases of the junction unmatched. This CDR3 is built from 16 residues.

The CDR3 sequence is CASSQRTGVWETQYF. The CDR3 DNA reads as TGTGCCAGCAGTCAAAGGACAGGGGTATGGGAGACCCAGTACTTC. The chain joins TRBV2 to TRBJ2-5, with 9 bases that match TRBD1. V shed 5 bases, J shed 5 bases, and the junction held 9 bases outside the gene matches. Germline V lookup: CDR1 SNHLY, CDR2 FYNNEI. The CDR3 covers 15 residues.

Sample share makes this clone medium-sized. The germline gene is not matched at one end of the junction; a read error may be the cause. V is TRBV7-7 and J is TRBJ2-2; D is undetermined. Germline-derived CDR1 and CDR2 are SSHAT and FNYEAQ (reference sequence). There are 14 residues in the CDR3. Here the CDR3 reads CASSLVSNTGELFF. CDR3 DNA: TGTGCTAGCAGCTTAGTCTCGAACACCGGGGAGCTGTTTTTT.

The chain employs TRBV19 and TRBJ2-2; D is unclear. The CDR3 is made up of 16 amino acids. CDR1 and CDR2 (germline): LNHDA, SQIVND (reference sequence). The V and J ends lost 2 bases and 6 bases respectively, with 16 bases between them. The CDR3 DNA reads TGTGCCAGTAGTATAAATCCCCCGGTAGTCCCCGGGGAGCTGTTTTTT. It yields the protein CASSINPPVVPGELFF.

This sequence joins TRBV5-1 and TRBJ2-1; 7 nucleotides line up with TRBD2. The germline V gene encodes CDR1 SGHRS and CDR2 YFSETQ. This CDR3 is 19 amino acids long. J lost 0 bases, V lost 4 bases, and 16 bases had no gene match. CDR3 sequence reads: CASSLRERDRVFSYNEQFF. The CDR3 DNA sequence: TGCGCCAGCAGCCTTCGAGAGCGGGACCGGGTCTTCTCCTACAATGAGCAGTTCTTC.

This clone was seen a few times. The chain joins TRBV5-1 to TRBJ2-2; the D gene is possibly TRBD1 (6 bases). The CDR3 has 15 amino acids. V dropped 4 bases and J dropped 3 bases, with 13 bases sitting between them. CDR1 and CDR2 (germline): SGHRS, YFSETQ. The CDR3 here is CASSGPGVDTGELFF. The CDR3 DNA reads as TGCGCCAGCAGCGGGCCAGGGGTGGACACCGGGGAGCTGTTTTTT.

This clone showed up just a few times. V is TRBV7-9 and J is TRBJ1-6; maybe TRBD1 (5 bases). V shed 4 bases and J shed 0 bases, with 13 bases lying between them. CDR1 SEHNR and CDR2 FQNEAQ come from the germline V gene (reference sequence). The CDR3 sequence is 17 residues long. The CDR3 DNA follows: TGTGCCAGCAGCTCCCCGGGACGGAGCTCCTATAATTCACCCCTCCACTTT. Residues: CASSSPGRSSYNSPLHF.

This clone was detected only once. CDR3 sequence: CSVGLGANVLTF. The CDR3 DNA reads TGCAGCGTTGGCCTTGGGGCCAACGTCCTGACTTTC. V and J are TRBV29-1 and TRBJ2-6; D gene unclear. V was shortened by 4 bases and J by 3 bases, with 4 bases between the two germline ends. Germline V CDR1 and CDR2: SQVTM, ANQGSEA. This CDR3 has 12 amino acids.

The chain uses TRBV7-8 and TRBJ2-3; 11 positions agree with TRBD2. The CDR3 loop spans 17 amino acids. Germline assignment: CDR1 SGHVS and CDR2 FQNEAQ. The V gene end was trimmed by 4 bases and the J gene end by 6 bases; junction bases not matched to a gene: 12. CDR3 sequence reads: CASSSLLAGGPGDTQYF. Here the CDR3 DNA reads TGTGCCAGCAGCTCCCTTTTAGCGGGAGGGCCGGGGGATACGCAGTATTTT.